This entry lists 17 T cell receptor beta chains sequenced from one sample in a study of blood T cell repertoires in COVID-19. The method was immunoSEQ multiplex PCR; TCRdb's version includes in-frame clones alone and lacks a portion of them. This sample has around 110,000 clones, with roughly 80% found just once. The sequenced sample was peripheral blood. Source of these receptors: a man aged 25 to 40 with acute or convalescent COVID-19.

This sequence joins TRBV29-1 and TRBJ2-3, with 16 positions matching TRBD2. CDR3 length: 17 residues. Germline CDR1 is SQVTM and CDR2 is ANQGSEA. V dropped 4 bases and J dropped 1; count of bases not matched to a gene: 5. CDR3 amino acids: CSVAGTSGGAGTDTQYF. In DNA, the CDR3 is TGCAGCGTTGCCGGGACTAGCGGGGGGGCCGGCACAGATACGCAGTATTTT.

The rearrangement joins TRBV18 to TRBJ1-2; 7 nucleotides align to TRBD1. There are 14 residues in the CDR3. Germline CDR1 reads KGHSH; CDR2 reads LQKENI. The V gene end was trimmed by 6 bases and the J gene end by 4 bases; junction bases not matched to a gene: 8. This CDR3 reads CASSPQGGSYGYTF. The CDR3 coding sequence is TGTGCCAGCTCCCCTCAGGGGGGATCCTATGGCTACACCTTC.

The V gene is TRBV7-2, the J gene TRBJ2-1; 9 bases are shared with TRBD2. With 8 bases clipped from V and 3 bases from J, the junction kept 8 bases outside the gene matches. Germline V gives CDR1 SGHTA, CDR2 FQGNSA. The CDR3 is made up of 15 amino acids. The CDR3 protein is CASYYSGGLYNEQFF. The CDR3 nucleotides read TGTGCCAGCTACTATAGCGGGGGCCTCTACAATGAGCAGTTCTTC.

The rearrangement joins TRBV12-3 or TRBV12-4 to TRBJ2-4; possible D gene TRBD1, 5 bases. This CDR3 is built from 13 residues. V lost 8 bases and J 3 bases, leaving 11 bases between the germline ends. The CDR3: CASSTGYKNIQYF. The CDR3 DNA is TGTGCCAGCTCAACAGGTTACAAAAACATTCAGTACTTC.

This clone has just a few counts. The V call is TRBV9, the J call TRBJ1-5, with TRBD1 matching 9 bases. Per the germline V gene, CDR1 is SGDLS and CDR2 is YYNGEE. The CDR3 consists of 15 residues. V trimming: 3 bases; J trimming: 1 base; junction bases outside the gene matches: 2. CDR3 sequence (DNA): TGTGCCAGCAGCGAGGGACAGGGCAGCAATCAGCCCCAGCATTTT. It codes for CASSEGQGSNQPQHF.

This clone was detected once. The chain is built from TRBV27 and TRBJ1-4, with TRBD1 as a possible D gene (6 bases). CDR3 length: 13 residues. Germline V gives CDR1 MNHEY, CDR2 SMNVEV (reference sequence). Trimming removed 5 bases from V and 5 bases from J, with 9 bases in between. CDR3 DNA: TGTGCCAGCAGTGGACAGCCGAATGAAAAACTGTTTTTT. Its protein is CASSGQPNEKLFF. Variable domain in full (rest from reference TRBV27 and TRBJ1-4): EAQVTQNPRYLITVTGKKLTVTCSQNMNHEYMSWYRQDPGLGLRQIYYSMNVEVTDKGDVPEGYKVSRKEKRNFPLILESPSPNQTSLYFCASSGQPNEKLFFGSGTQLSVL.

This clone was found a few times. This chain joins TRBV20-1 and TRBJ2-1; 10 bases match TRBD1. The CDR3 is made up of 15 amino acids. Trimming cost V 3 bases and J 4 bases; bases outside gene matches: 6. Germline CDR1 and CDR2: DFQATT and SNEGSKA (reference sequence). The CDR3 protein is CSASGGTGEYNEQFF. The CDR3 DNA reads as TGCAGTGCTAGTGGGGGGACAGGGGAGTACAATGAGCAGTTCTTC.

This clone was seen a single time. The same CDR3 arises from other DNA sequences in this sample as well. The chain has TRBV27 and TRBJ2-7; 7 positions match TRBD1. Trimming cost V 3 bases and J 2 bases; bases outside gene matches: 1. This CDR3 spans 13 amino acids. Germline CDR1 MNHEY, CDR2 SMNVEV (reference sequence). Written as DNA, the CDR3 is TGTGCCAGCAGTTTGGGACAGACCTACGAGCAGTACTTC. Translating gives CASSLGQTYEQYF.

The chain couples TRBV21-1 to TRBJ2-2; TRBD2, the D gene given by the table, was not confirmed from the DNA. TRBV21-1 is labeled a pseudogene. The CDR3 covers 17 residues. The CDR3 here is CASSKPLAGAYTGELFF. The CDR3 bases are TGTGCCAGCAGCAAACCCCTAGCGGGAGCCTACACCGGGGAGCTGTTTTTT.

The V call is TRBV6-1, the J call TRBJ1-5, with TRBD1 identical over 11 bases. There are 15 residues in the CDR3. After removal of 1 base from V and 5 bases from J, the junction contained 1 base not matched to a gene. Germline V lookup: CDR1 MNHNS, CDR2 SASEGT. The CDR3 coding sequence is TGTGCCAGCAGTGAAGGGGACAGGGGGTATCAGCCCCAGCATTTT. Protein sequence: CASSEGDRGYQPQHF.

The rearrangement uses TRBV6-1 and TRBJ2-3; a possible D gene is TRBD2 (7 bases). The CDR3 loop spans 16 amino acids. The V gene's germline CDR1 is MNHNS and CDR2 SASEGT. Between the trimmed V and J ends, which lost 2 bases and 1 base, there was a span of 13 bases. The CDR3 sequence is CASSETLGGRTDTQYF. The CDR3 DNA sequence: TGTGCCAGCAGTGAAACACTGGGGGGGCGCACAGATACGCAGTATTTT.

The rearrangement uses TRBV6-5 and TRBJ2-2; no clear D gene. Deletions cut 7 bases from V and 5 bases from J, with 11 bases between. The CDR3 runs 13 residues. Germline V CDR1 and CDR2: MNHEY, SVGAGI. CDR3 DNA: TGTGCCAGCAACTCCGTGGTAACCGGGGAGCTGTTTTTT. Translation: CASNSVVTGELFF.

This chain uses TRBV4-3 with TRBJ1-2, with TRBD1 matching over 9 bases. The CDR3 contains 16 residues. Losses at the gene ends were 3 bases for V and 2 bases for J; bases not matched to a gene: 7. The germline gives CDR1 LGHNA, CDR2 YSLEER. CDR3 coding DNA: TGCGCCAGCAGCCATCGGGGGACAGGGACAAACTATGGCTACACCTTC. Translating gives CASSHRGTGTNYGYTF.

J is TRBJ1-4 and V is TRBV6-5; TRBD1 matches 8 bases. With 5 bases clipped from V and 7 bases from J, the junction kept 6 bases outside the gene matches. This CDR3 is 14 amino acids long. Germline-derived CDR1 and CDR2 are MNHEY and SVGAGI. Here the CDR3 DNA reads TGTGCCAGCAGTCGGACAGGGATGGGTGAAAAACTGTTTTTT. This encodes CASSRTGMGEKLFF.

This chain joins TRBV7-9 and TRBJ2-2; 7 bases match TRBD1. V lost 3 bases, J lost 4 bases, and 11 bases stayed unmatched. CDR3 length: 17 residues. Germline CDR1 is SEHNR and CDR2 is FQNEAQ (reference sequence). The CDR3: CASSLVPDRVGTGELFF. In DNA form, the CDR3 reads TGTGCCAGCAGCTTGGTGCCCGACAGGGTGGGCACCGGGGAGCTGTTTTTT. Variable domain in full (rest from reference TRBV7-9 and TRBJ2-2): DTGVSQNPRHKITKRGQNVTFRCDPISEHNRLYWYRQTLGQGPEFLTYFQNEAQLEKSRLLSDRFSAERPKGSFSTLEIQRTEQGDSAMYLCASSLVPDRVGTGELFFGEGSRLTVL.

The gene calls are TRBV7-9 and TRBJ2-1; TRBD2 matches at 9 bases. Germline V gene lookup returns CDR1 SEHNR and CDR2 FQNEAQ (reference sequence). Trimming cost V 5 bases and J 5 bases; bases outside gene matches: 7. The CDR3 is 15 amino acids. DNA of the CDR3: TGTGCCAGCAGCCCGACTCTAGCGGGAAACAATGAGCAGTTCTTC. Protein sequence: CASSPTLAGNNEQFF. The full variable domain, in which reference TRBV7-9 and TRBJ2-1 provide the parts outside the CDR3, is DTGVSQNPRHKITKRGQNVTFRCDPISEHNRLYWYRQTLGQGPEFLTYFQNEAQLEKSRLLSDRFSAERPKGSFSTLEIQRTEQGDSAMYLCASSPTLAGNNEQFFGPGTRLTVL.

The gene calls are TRBV28 and TRBJ1-2; D perhaps matches TRBD1 (5 bases). Trimming shortened V by 6 bases and J by 0 bases, and 8 bases separated the two germline ends. In germline, CDR1 is MDHEN, CDR2 SYDVKM. CDR3 length: 13 residues. The CDR3: CASRRGPNYGYTF. The DNA for the CDR3 is TGTGCCAGCAGAAGGGGTCCTAACTATGGCTACACCTTC.